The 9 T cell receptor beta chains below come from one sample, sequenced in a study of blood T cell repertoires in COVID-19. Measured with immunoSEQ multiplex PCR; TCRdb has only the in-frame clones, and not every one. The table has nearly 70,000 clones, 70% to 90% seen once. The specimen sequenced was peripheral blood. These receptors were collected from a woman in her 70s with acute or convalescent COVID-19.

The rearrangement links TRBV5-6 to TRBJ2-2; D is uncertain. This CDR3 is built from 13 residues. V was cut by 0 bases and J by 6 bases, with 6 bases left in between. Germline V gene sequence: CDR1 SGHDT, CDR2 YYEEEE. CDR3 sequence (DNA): TGTGCCAGCAGCTTGGGTCACTCCGGGGAGCTGTTTTTT. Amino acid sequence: CASSLGHSGELFF.

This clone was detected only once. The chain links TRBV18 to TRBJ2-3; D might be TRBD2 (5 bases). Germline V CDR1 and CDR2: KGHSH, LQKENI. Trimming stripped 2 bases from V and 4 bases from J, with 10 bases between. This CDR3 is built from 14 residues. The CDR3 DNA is TGTGCCAGCTCACCAAAGACGAGGGCAGATACGCAGTATTTT. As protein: CASSPKTRADTQYF.

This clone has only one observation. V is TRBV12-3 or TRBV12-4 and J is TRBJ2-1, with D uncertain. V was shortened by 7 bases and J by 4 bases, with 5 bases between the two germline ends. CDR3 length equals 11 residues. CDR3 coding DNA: TGTGCCAGCACCAAATACAATGAGCAGTTCTTC. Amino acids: CASTKYNEQFF.

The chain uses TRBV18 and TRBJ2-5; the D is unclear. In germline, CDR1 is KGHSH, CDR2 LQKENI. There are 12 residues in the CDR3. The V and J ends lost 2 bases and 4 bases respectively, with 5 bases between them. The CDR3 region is CASSPESETQYF. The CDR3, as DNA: TGTGCCAGCTCACCAGAGTCAGAGACCCAGTACTTC.

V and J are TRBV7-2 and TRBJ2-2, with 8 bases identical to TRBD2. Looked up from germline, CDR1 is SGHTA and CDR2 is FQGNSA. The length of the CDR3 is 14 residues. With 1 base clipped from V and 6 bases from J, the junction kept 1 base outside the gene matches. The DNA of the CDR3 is TGTGCCAGCAGCTTAGACGGGAGGGCCGGGGAGCTGTTTTTT. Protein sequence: CASSLDGRAGELFF.

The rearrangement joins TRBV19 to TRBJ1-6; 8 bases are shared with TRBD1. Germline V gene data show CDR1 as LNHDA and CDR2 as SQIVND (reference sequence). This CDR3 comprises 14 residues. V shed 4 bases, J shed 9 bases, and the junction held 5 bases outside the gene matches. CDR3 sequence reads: CASSTGGQGSPLHF. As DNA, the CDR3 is TGTGCCAGTAGTACAGGGGGCCAGGGTTCACCCCTCCACTTT.

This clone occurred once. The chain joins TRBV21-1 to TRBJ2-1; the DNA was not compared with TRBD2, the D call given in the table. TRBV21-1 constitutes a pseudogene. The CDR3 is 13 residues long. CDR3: CASNPSGSYEQFF. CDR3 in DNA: TGTGCCAGCAACCCTAGCGGGAGCTATGAGCAGTTCTTC.

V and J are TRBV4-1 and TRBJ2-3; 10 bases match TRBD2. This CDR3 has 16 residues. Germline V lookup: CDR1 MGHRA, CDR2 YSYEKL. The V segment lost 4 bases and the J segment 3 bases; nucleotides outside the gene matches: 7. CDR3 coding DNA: TGCGCCAGCAGCCGCCTCGGACTAGCGGCTACAGATACGCAGTATTTT. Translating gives CASSRLGLAATDTQYF.

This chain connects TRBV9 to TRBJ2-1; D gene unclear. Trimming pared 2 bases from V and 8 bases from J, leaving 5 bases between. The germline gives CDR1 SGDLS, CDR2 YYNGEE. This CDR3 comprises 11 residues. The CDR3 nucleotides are TGTGCCAGCAGCGTCACAGATGAGCAGTTCTTC. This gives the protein CASSVTDEQFF.